These 9 T cell receptor beta chains were sequenced from one sample in a study of T cell repertoires in cytomegalovirus infection. TCRdb re-derived calls from the reads in MiXCR, one entry per CDR3 protein. The sample lists 110,000 to 150,000 distinct CDR3 sequences; 5.5% to 8% were seen once. Sequences were obtained from PBMCs. The receptors stem from a human donor in good health (CMV status not recorded). Some clones in this sample may be carry-over from other donors' samples.

V is TRBV5-7 and J is TRBJ2-1; D not certain. TRBV5-7 is noted as an ORF with a role that remains uncertain. The V end lost 0 bases, the J end lost 4 bases, and 5 bases lay between the germline ends. The CDR3 is 13 residues long. The CDR3 loop reads CASSLDYYNEQFF. The CDR3 region has the DNA TGTGCCAGCAGCTTGGACTATTACAATGAGCAGTTCTTC.

Ten or more counts support this clonotype. CDR3 loop: CASSFTSGAYEQYF. The DNA for the CDR3 is TGTGCCAGCAGCTTTACTAGCGGGGCCTACGAGCAGTACTTC. This sequence joins TRBV7-2 and TRBJ2-7; 10 nucleotides align to TRBD2. With V trimmed by 3 bases and J by 2 bases, 1 base remained unmatched. Germline values: CDR1 SGHTA, CDR2 FQGNSA. This CDR3 spans 14 amino acids. Drawing the rest from reference TRBV7-2 and TRBJ2-7, the complete variable domain is GAGVSQSPSNKVTEKGKDVELRCDPISGHTALYWYRQSLGQGLEFLIYFQGNSAPDKSGLPSDRFSAERTGGSVSTLTIQRTQQEDSAVYLCASSFTSGAYEQYFGPGTRLTVT.

This clonotype was observed many times. The chain employs TRBV28 and TRBJ2-5; D is undetermined. CDR1 MDHEN and CDR2 SYDVKM come from the germline V gene. V lost 4 bases to trimming and J lost 1 base, with 10 bases between them. The length of the CDR3 is 14 residues. The CDR3 protein is CASSSPTVQETQYF. CDR3 bases: TGTGCCAGCAGTTCTCCCACTGTCCAAGAGACCCAGTACTTC. Drawing the rest from reference TRBV28 and TRBJ2-5, the complete variable domain is DVKVTQSSRYLVKRTGEKVFLECVQDMDHENMFWYRQDPGLGLRLIYFSYDVKMKEKGDIPEGYSVSREKKERFSLILESASTNQTSMYLCASSSPTVQETQYFGPGTRLLVL.

Many counts were recorded for this clonotype. The rearrangement joins TRBV7-2 to TRBJ1-1, with D perhaps TRBD1 (5 bases). Germline values: CDR1 SGHTA, CDR2 FQGNSA. CDR3 length: 15 amino acids. The V end was cut by 2 bases, the J end by 5 bases, with 15 bases between. The CDR3: CASSLSGRGTTEAFF. CDR3 coding DNA: TGTGCCAGCAGCTTATCCGGGAGGGGAACTACTGAAGCTTTCTTT.

V is TRBV28 and J is TRBJ1-5; D possibly corresponds to TRBD1 (6 bases). CDR1 MDHEN and CDR2 SYDVKM come from the germline V gene. The CDR3 extends over 15 amino acids. Trimming stripped 2 bases from V and 4 bases from J, with 12 bases between. CDR3 in amino acids: CASSLRGGSNQPQHF. CDR3 nucleotides: TGTGCCAGCAGTTTAAGAGGGGGAAGTAATCAGCCCCAGCATTTT.

This clonotype was recorded many times. The chain recombines TRBV12-3 or TRBV12-4 with TRBJ1-5; 9 nucleotides agree with TRBD1. This CDR3 comprises 13 residues. V lost 4 bases to trimming and J lost 5 bases; unmatched junction nucleotides: 0. Here the CDR3 DNA reads TGTGCCAGCAGTTGGGACAGGGATCAGCCCCAGCATTTT. Protein product: CASSWDRDQPQHF.

This clonotype has at least ten counts. V is TRBV28 and J is TRBJ2-5; D possibly corresponds to TRBD2 (7 bases). The CDR3 runs to 15 residues. The germline CDR1 and CDR2 sequences are MDHEN and SYDVKM. Trimming cost V 7 bases and J 5 bases, with 20 bases left between them. CDR3 coding DNA: TGTGCCAGCAAAGTAGGAGGGGGGGATGAGGAGACCCAGTACTTC. Amino acid sequence: CASKVGGGDEETQYF.

This clonotype has more than one count but fewer than ten. V is TRBV10-3 and J is TRBJ2-3; 8 nucleotides line up with TRBD1. After removal of 5 bases from V and 2 bases from J, the junction contained 6 bases not matched to a gene. Germline V gene sequence: CDR1 ENHRY, CDR2 SYGVKD. CDR3 length: 15 residues. In DNA form, the CDR3 reads TGTGCCATCAGTCCCGGACAGGGAGTCACAGATACGCAGTATTTT. This translates into CAISPGQGVTDTQYF.

This clonotype was seen at least ten times. The CDR3 nucleotides read TGTGCCAGCAGTGATGTGGGACACACAGATACGCAGTATTTT. This encodes CASSDVGHTDTQYF. The chain has TRBV25-1 and TRBJ2-3; D might be TRBD1 (6 bases). Trimming took off 3 bases at V and 2 bases at J, with 9 bases between the two ends. CDR3 length equals 14 residues. Germline assignment: CDR1 MGHDK and CDR2 SYGVNS. The full variable domain, rest sourced from reference TRBV25-1 and TRBJ2-3, is EADIYQTPRYLVIGTGKKITLECSQTMGHDKMYWYQQDPGMELHLIHYSYGVNSTEKGDLSSESTVSRIRTEHFPLTLESARPSHTSQYLCASSDVGHTDTQYFGPGTRLTVL.